This T cell receptor (beta chain) stems from a study of cytomegalovirus exposure and HLA in healthy donors. Study results and limitations: An analysis that came later showed most CMV-associated TCR beta chains appearing HLA-restricted. A further, later analysis showed that HLA-associated TCR beta chains (compared with equally common others) were more clonally expanded.

In the case of this clone: The antigen remains undetermined.

Amplification used 60 Vbeta primers and 13 Jbeta primers. Sequencing used immunoSEQ multiplex PCR; TCRdb keeps in-frame clones, though not all of them. The top ten hold over 0.85% of the sample, which has around 150,000 clones, 80% to 85% seen once. The CDR3 runs 13 residues. Germline loops: CDR1 MNHEY, CDR2 SVGAGI. Trimming took off 0 bases at V and 6 bases at J, with 8 bases between the two ends. The V call is TRBV6-5, the J call TRBJ1-1; D gene unclear. Sequenced material: PBMCs. The sequence was obtained from a girl aged 2 to 9 in good health and CMV-seropositive. This CDR3 reads CASSYSHGAEAFF. The CDR3 DNA sequence: TGTGCCAGCAGTTACTCCCACGGTGCTGAAGCTTTCTTT.